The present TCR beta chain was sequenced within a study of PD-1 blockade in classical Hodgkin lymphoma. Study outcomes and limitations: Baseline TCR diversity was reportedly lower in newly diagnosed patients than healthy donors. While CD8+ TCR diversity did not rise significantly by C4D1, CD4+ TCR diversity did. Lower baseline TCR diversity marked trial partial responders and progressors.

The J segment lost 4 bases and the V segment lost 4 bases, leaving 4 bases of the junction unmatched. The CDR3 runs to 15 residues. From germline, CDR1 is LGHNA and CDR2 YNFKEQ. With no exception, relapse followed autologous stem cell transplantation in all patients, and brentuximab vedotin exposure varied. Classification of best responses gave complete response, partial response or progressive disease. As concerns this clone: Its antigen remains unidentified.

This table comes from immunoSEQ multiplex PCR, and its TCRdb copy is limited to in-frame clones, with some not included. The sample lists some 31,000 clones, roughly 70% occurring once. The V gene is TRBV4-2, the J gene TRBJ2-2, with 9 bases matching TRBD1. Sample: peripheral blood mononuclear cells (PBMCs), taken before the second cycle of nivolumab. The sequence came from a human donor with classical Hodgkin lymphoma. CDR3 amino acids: CASSLGQGGTGELFF. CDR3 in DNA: TGTGCCAGCAGCCTGGGACAGGGTGGCACCGGGGAGCTGTTTTTT.